What follows is one T cell receptor (beta chain) and its context. Its specificity is unknown. This entry comes from a study of identical twins. Broader study findings: Potential partial confounding of zero-insertion analyses by invariant MAIT and iNKT cells was noted. Its conclusions, products of cross-sectional statistical analysis, did not come from following the same donors. Cord blood's abundant beta clonotypes had fewer insertions, unlike memory repertoires.

TCRdb reprocessed the 5' RACE reads via MiXCR and lists one record per CDR3 protein. The data show about 550,000 distinct CDR3 sequences, with about a fifth seen just once and approximately 0.5% held by the top ten. Germline-derived CDR1 and CDR2 are SQVTM and ANQGSEA. V was shortened by 4 bases and J by 0 bases, with 13 bases between the two germline ends. The CDR3 runs to 15 residues. The sample was also reused in another study, on yellow fever vaccine responses in identical twins. That study reports: As reported, the vaccine T cell response of twins seemed partly convergent and partly personalized.

This clonotype was obtained from a woman aged 18-29 years in good health. The chain carries TRBV29-1 and TRBJ2-1; D perhaps matches TRBD2 (5 bases). The sequenced sample was CD4+ T cells sorted from blood. CDR3 nucleotide sequence: TGCAGCGTTGTAGGTTTCAGCGGCTCCTACAATGAGCAGTTCTTC. Encoded protein: CSVVGFSGSYNEQFF.